The 27 T cell receptor beta chains below all came from one sample that was sequenced in a study of beta chain features in type 1 diabetes (dated by TCRdb to 2017 to 2018). The library relied on the immunoSEQ multiplex PCR assay. All of the isolated RNA was reverse transcribed with the High Capacity cDNA Reverse Transcription Kit, so expressed TCRB transcripts were sequenced. In its TCRdb copy, this immuneACCESS table keeps in-frame sequences only and misses some clones. Where compared with another copy, unresolved V genes explain less than half of these, and the others have no known cause. The sample records about 360,000 clones, around 12% of which are singletons. 0.015% to 0.02% of the sample comes from the top ten. The specimen was naive CD4+ T cells from blood. Taken with the paper, the label for cell subset or site translates to: true naive CD4+ T cells. These receptors all stem from a man in his late teens or twenties in good health.

This clone has just a few counts. The CDR3 loop reads CASTDYYEQYF. The DNA for the CDR3 is TGTGCCAGCACCGACTACTACGAGCAGTACTTC. The J gene is TRBJ2-7, the V gene TRBV6-5; tentatively, D is TRBD2 (5 bases). V was clipped by 7 bases and J by 3 bases, with 7 bases between them. This CDR3 spans 11 amino acids. CDR1 is MNHEY, CDR2 SVGAGI, per germline.

This clone was observed a handful of times. J is TRBJ2-1 and V is TRBV5-1; 9 positions agree with TRBD1. CDR1 is SGHRS and CDR2 is YFSETQ in the germline V gene. The V segment lost 2 bases and the J segment 4 bases; nucleotides outside the gene matches: 1. The CDR3 sequence is 14 residues long. In DNA form, the CDR3 reads TGCGCCAGCAGCTTCGGGACAGGGTACAATGAGCAGTTCTTC. Amino acid sequence: CASSFGTGYNEQFF.

This chain uses TRBV30 with TRBJ1-1, with D tentatively TRBD1 (5 bases). The germline V and J ends were trimmed by 3 bases and 4 bases, with 6 bases remaining between them. CDR1 GTSNPN and CDR2 SVGIG come from the germline V gene (reference sequence). The CDR3 contains 11 residues. CDR3 in DNA: TGTGCCTGGAGGACAGCCACTGAAGCTTTCTTT. Its translation is CAWRTATEAFF.

The V and J genes are TRBV5-1 and TRBJ2-5; 11 nucleotides align to TRBD2. V lost 3 bases to trimming and J lost 5 bases; unmatched junction nucleotides: 3. The length of the CDR3 is 14 residues. Germline V lookup: CDR1 SGHRS, CDR2 YFSETQ. CDR3 protein: CASSSGLAAETQYF. CDR3 sequence (DNA): TGCGCCAGCAGCTCGGGACTAGCGGCCGAGACCCAGTACTTC.

This clone turned up a few times. V usage is TRBV9 and J usage is TRBJ2-6; 8 nucleotides agree with TRBD2. Germline loops: CDR1 SGDLS, CDR2 YYNGEE. The J segment lost 0 bases and the V segment lost 6 bases, leaving 5 bases of the junction unmatched. The CDR3 extends over 16 amino acids. CDR3 loop: CASTPGGGSGANVLTF. CDR3 bases: TGTGCCAGCACCCCGGGGGGGGGCTCTGGGGCCAACGTCCTGACTTTC.

This clone came up a few times. The chain combines TRBV6-5 with TRBJ2-7; D is unclear. CDR3 length equals 15 residues. Germline assignment: CDR1 MNHEY and CDR2 SVGAGI. Trimming removed 5 bases from V and 3 bases from J, with 17 bases in between. The CDR3 loop reads CASSPRIPSSYEQYF. The CDR3 DNA reads TGTGCCAGCAGTCCCAGAATTCCATCCAGCTACGAGCAGTACTTC.

The rearrangement uses TRBV2 and TRBJ1-6; no firm D call. Trimming cost V 0 bases and J 9 bases, with 12 bases left between them. The CDR3 is made up of 15 amino acids. The germline V gene has CDR1 SNHLY and CDR2 FYNNEI. The CDR3 sequence is CASSEAPAGGSPLHF. Here the CDR3 DNA reads TGTGCCAGCAGTGAAGCGCCCGCCGGTGGTTCACCCCTCCACTTT.

The table lists this clone with a few counts. This chain links TRBV6-5 with TRBJ1-1; perhaps TRBD1 as D (6 bases). CDR1 is MNHEY, CDR2 SVGAGI, per germline. The CDR3 loop spans 12 amino acids. Trimming cost V 4 bases and J 11 bases, with 14 bases left between them. CDR3 nucleotide sequence: TGTGCCAGCAGTTCGCGTTTTGGGGGCGCTTTCTTT. This sequence encodes CASSSRFGGAFF.

The rearrangement links TRBV9 to TRBJ2-1; possible D gene TRBD2, 6 bases. V was pared by 1 base and J by 9 bases, with 11 bases between. CDR1 and CDR2 from the germline V gene are SGDLS and YYNGEE. The CDR3 has 13 amino acids. The CDR3 DNA is TGTGCCAGCAGCGTAAGGTCGGAGGGTGAGCAGTTCTTC. This codes for CASSVRSEGEQFF.

V usage is TRBV11-1 and J usage is TRBJ2-2, with TRBD1 matching over 7 bases. The junction had 10 bases not matched to a gene; V was cut back by 4 bases and J by 5 bases. The V gene's germline CDR1 is SGHAT and CDR2 FQDESV (reference sequence). The CDR3 consists of 16 residues. CDR3 loop: CASSSTRQGGTGELFF. The CDR3 DNA reads TGTGCCAGCAGCTCCACCCGACAGGGCGGGACCGGGGAGCTGTTTTTT.

This clone occurred a few times. The DNA for the CDR3 is TGTGCCAGCAGTCGACAGGCCTGGGAGCAGTACTTC. Translation: CASSRQAWEQYF. The chain employs TRBV28 and TRBJ2-7, with D possibly matching TRBD1 (6 bases). The CDR3 loop spans 12 amino acids. Trimming left V 5 bases short and J 7 bases short, with 12 bases between. Germline loops: CDR1 MDHEN, CDR2 SYDVKM.

The J gene is TRBJ1-5, the V gene TRBV4-3; possible D gene TRBD1, 5 bases. Germline CDR1 is LGHNA and CDR2 is YSLEER. The CDR3 has 14 amino acids. The V gene lost 1 base and the J gene lost 7 bases, with 11 bases spanning the gap. The CDR3 is CASSQALGGQPQHF. The CDR3 DNA follows: TGCGCCAGCAGCCAAGCCCTGGGGGGGCAGCCCCAGCATTTT.

This chain uses TRBV4-2 with TRBJ1-5; D unresolved. With 0 bases removed from V and 4 bases from J, the gap between germline ends came to 10 bases. CDR1 LGHNA and CDR2 YNFKEQ come from the germline V gene. The CDR3 is 15 residues long. The CDR3 sequence: CASSQDFGSNQPQHF. The CDR3 nucleotides read TGTGCCAGCAGCCAAGATTTCGGGTCTAATCAGCCCCAGCATTTT.

The chain recombines TRBV21-1 with TRBJ1-5. TRBV21-1 is a pseudogene segment. The CDR3 is 13 residues long. CDR3 nucleotide sequence: TGTGCCAGCAGCAACCTCCGGGGACAGCCCCAGCATTTT. This gives the protein CASSNLRGQPQHF.

The chain combines TRBV30 with TRBJ2-5; 7 nucleotides line up with TRBD1. The CDR3 sequence is 13 residues long. CDR1 GTSNPN and CDR2 SVGIG come from the germline V gene (reference sequence). With V trimmed by 2 bases and J by 4 bases, 4 bases remained unmatched. The CDR3 DNA reads as TGTGCCTGGAGTCGGACAGGTCTAGAGACCCAGTACTTC. Protein product: CAWSRTGLETQYF.

The table lists this clone with a few counts. The chain uses TRBV30 and TRBJ1-3; no firm D call. The V end was cut by 2 bases, the J end by 0 bases, with 11 bases between. CDR1 and CDR2 (germline): GTSNPN, SVGIG (reference sequence). This CDR3 spans 15 amino acids. CDR3 DNA: TGTGCCTGGAGTCCTAAGGACTACTCTGGAAACACCATATATTTT. Encoded protein: CAWSPKDYSGNTIYF.

This clone was counted a few times. This chain links TRBV28 with TRBJ1-2; D ambiguous. The CDR3 contains 13 residues. Germline V gene data show CDR1 as MDHEN and CDR2 as SYDVKM. Trimming pared 1 base from V and 9 bases from J, leaving 12 bases between. In nucleotides, the CDR3 is TGTGCCAGCAGTTTATCAGGCAACAATCGCTACACCTTC. This sequence encodes CASSLSGNNRYTF.

The V and J genes are TRBV11-2 and TRBJ2-1; D may be TRBD1 (6 bases). V lost 5 bases and J 8 bases, leaving 16 bases between the germline ends. The germline CDR1 and CDR2 sequences are SGHAT and FQNNGV. This CDR3 has 14 amino acids. The CDR3 DNA sequence: TGTGCCAGCAGCGTGAACAGGGTAGGGCATGAGCAGTTCTTC. It yields the protein CASSVNRVGHEQFF.

The gene calls are TRBV5-1 and TRBJ2-1, with 9 positions matching TRBD1. V trimming: 2 bases; J trimming: 5 bases; junction bases outside the gene matches: 8. The germline V gene encodes CDR1 SGHRS and CDR2 YFSETQ. This CDR3 has 16 amino acids. The CDR3 is CASSLTGTGRNNEQFF. The DNA of the CDR3 is TGCGCCAGCAGCTTAACCGGGACAGGGAGGAACAATGAGCAGTTCTTC.

The chain joins TRBV7-8 to TRBJ2-1; the D is unclear. V dropped 5 bases and J dropped 4 bases, with 12 bases sitting between them. CDR1 SGHVS and CDR2 FQNEAQ come from the germline V gene. This CDR3 spans 14 amino acids. The CDR3 here is CASSLLSTYNEQFF. The DNA for the CDR3 is TGTGCCAGCAGCCTCCTGTCTACTTACAATGAGCAGTTCTTC.

Concerning this clone: Mismatch with germline at one junction end may stem from a read error. Other DNA sequences in this sample translate to the same CDR3. The chain couples TRBV2 to TRBJ2-5; D gene uncertain. The CDR3 contains 15 residues. Per germline, CDR1 SNHLY and CDR2 FYNNEI. The CDR3 sequence: CASSEARWLQETQYF. The DNA for the CDR3 is TGTGCCAGCAGTGAAGCGCGGTGGCTCCAAGAGACCCAATACTTC.

CDR3 sequence: CASSLGGGATGEQYF. In nucleotides, the CDR3 is TGTGCCAGCAGCTTAGGTGGCGGGGCCACCGGCGAGCAGTACTTC. This chain links TRBV7-2 with TRBJ2-7, with D perhaps matching TRBD2 (6 bases). V lost 1 base to trimming and J lost 6 bases, with 16 bases between them. This CDR3 is built from 15 residues. Germline values: CDR1 SGHTA, CDR2 FQGNSA.

For the CDR3, the DNA is TGTGCCATCAGTGAGGGCAGGGTTGGGACCTACGAGCAGTACTTC. This translates into CAISEGRVGTYEQYF. The rearrangement uses TRBV10-3 and TRBJ2-7; D perhaps matches TRBD1 (5 bases). V lost 2 bases and J 2 bases, leaving 13 bases between the germline ends. This CDR3 contains 15 residues. Germline-derived CDR1 and CDR2 are ENHRY and SYGVKD.

This chain connects TRBV19 to TRBJ2-3; 7 bases are a match to TRBD1. Germline V lookup: CDR1 LNHDA, CDR2 SQIVND (reference sequence). CDR3 length: 13 amino acids. The junction had 4 bases not matched to a gene; V was cut back by 5 bases and J by 5 bases. CDR3 sequence (DNA): TGTGCCAGTAGTGCACGGACAGGAGATACGCAGTATTTT. Translating gives CASSARTGDTQYF. Looking up the rest from reference TRBV19 and TRBJ2-3 gives the full variable domain: DGGITQSPKYLFRKEGQNVTLSCEQNLNHDAMYWYRQDPGQGLRLIYYSQIVNDFQKGDIAEGYSVSREKKESFPLTVTSAQKNPTAFYLCASSARTGDTQYFGPGTRLTVL.

This clone was recorded a few times. This chain joins TRBV5-4 and TRBJ2-4, with 10 bases lining up with TRBD2. The CDR3 sequence is 18 residues long. Trimming cost V 0 bases and J 6 bases; bases outside gene matches: 12. The germline CDR1 and CDR2 sequences are SGHNT and YYREEE (reference sequence). The CDR3 DNA reads TGTGCCAGCAGCTTGGCCCAGCCGACAAGACTAGCGGGAAACATTCAGTACTTC. Protein: CASSLAQPTRLAGNIQYF.

The V call is TRBV29-1, the J call TRBJ2-5, with 7 bases identical to TRBD2. Germline assignment: CDR1 SQVTM and CDR2 ANQGSEA. CDR3 length: 11 residues. Losses at the gene ends were 5 bases for V and 5 bases for J; bases not matched to a gene: 2. The CDR3 sequence: CSVMGGETQYF. CDR3 DNA: TGCAGCGTTATGGGGGGGGAGACCCAGTACTTC.

The V call is TRBV19, the J call TRBJ2-7; tentative D call: TRBD2 (6 bases). Germline values: CDR1 LNHDA, CDR2 SQIVND (reference sequence). Trimming removed 5 bases at V and 7 bases at J, with 21 bases between. The CDR3 has 15 amino acids. As DNA, the CDR3 is TGTGCCAGTAGTGCGGGACCGCGAACCACTGGAGAGCAGTACTTC. This encodes CASSAGPRTTGEQYF.